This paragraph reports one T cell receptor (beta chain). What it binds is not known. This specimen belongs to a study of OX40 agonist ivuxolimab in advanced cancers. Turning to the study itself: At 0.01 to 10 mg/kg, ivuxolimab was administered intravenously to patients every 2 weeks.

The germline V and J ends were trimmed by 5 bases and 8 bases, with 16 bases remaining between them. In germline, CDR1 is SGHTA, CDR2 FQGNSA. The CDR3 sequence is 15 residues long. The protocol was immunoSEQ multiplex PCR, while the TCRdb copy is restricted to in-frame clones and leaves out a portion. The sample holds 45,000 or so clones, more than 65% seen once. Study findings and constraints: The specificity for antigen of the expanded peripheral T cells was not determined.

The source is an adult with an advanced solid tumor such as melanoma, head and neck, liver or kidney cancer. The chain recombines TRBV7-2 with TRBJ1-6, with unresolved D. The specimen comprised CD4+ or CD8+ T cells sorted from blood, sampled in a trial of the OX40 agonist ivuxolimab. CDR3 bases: TGTGCCAGCAGCCCACCCCCGGGTGCTGATTCACCCCTCCACTTT. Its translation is CASSPPPGADSPLHF.